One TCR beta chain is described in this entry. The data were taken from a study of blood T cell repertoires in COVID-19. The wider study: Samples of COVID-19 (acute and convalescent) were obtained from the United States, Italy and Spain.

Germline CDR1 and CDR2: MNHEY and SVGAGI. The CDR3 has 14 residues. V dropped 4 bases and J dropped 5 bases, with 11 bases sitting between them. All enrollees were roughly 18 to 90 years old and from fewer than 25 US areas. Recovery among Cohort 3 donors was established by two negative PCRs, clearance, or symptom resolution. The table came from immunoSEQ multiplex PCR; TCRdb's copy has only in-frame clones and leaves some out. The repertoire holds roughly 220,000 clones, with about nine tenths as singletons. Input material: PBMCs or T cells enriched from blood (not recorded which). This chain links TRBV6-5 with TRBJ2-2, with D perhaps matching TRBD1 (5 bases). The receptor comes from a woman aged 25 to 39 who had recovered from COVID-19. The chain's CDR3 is CASSLGPGTGELFF. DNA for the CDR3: TGTGCCAGCAGTTTAGGCCCAGGGACCGGGGAGCTGTTTTTT.